Sequencing of this T cell receptor beta chain was carried out in a study of CD8 T cells in ankylosing spondylitis. In regard to this clonotype: Its antigen is undetermined. A junction boundary mismatches the germline segment, possibly from a read error.

The germline V gene encodes CDR1 SGHAT and CDR2 FQNNGV. The CDR3 spans 18 residues. Making the TCR beta libraries involved quantitative 5'-RACE with molecular barcodes. TCRdb recomputed calls from the 5' RACE reads with MiXCR, one row per CDR3 protein. The sample has about 130,000 distinct CDR3 sequences, 7% to 10% seen once. The study's findings and limits: Peripheral blood held disease-linked clones only at relatively low frequency, and these were CD8+. Within matched ankylosing spondylitis synovial fluid, disease-linked clones were reportedly significantly enriched. Blood of patients with ankylosing spondylitis appeared to be characterized by a TCR beta motif of several highly homologous variants.

The TCR was taken from a male donor with ankylosing spondylitis or in good health (not recorded which). Sequencing input: blood, either unsorted or a sorted T cell fraction (not recorded which). The chain joins TRBV11-2 to TRBJ2-6, with D perhaps being TRBD1 or TRBD2 (6 bases each). The CDR3 coding sequence is TGTGCCAGCAGCTTAGAGGCGACTGGTCGGTGGGGGGCCAACGGCCTGACTTTC. Translating it yields CASSLEATGRWGANGLTF.